This T cell receptor beta chain comes out of a study of shared clonotypes between healthy human individuals. Looking at the study overall: Three CD4 naive, three CD4 memory, two CD8 naive and one CD8 memory plate were used per donor.

For every subset, genomic DNA was evenly distributed across several immunoSEQ plates. The assay was immunoSEQ multiplex PCR, and TCRdb's table has in-frame clones only and misses some. The sample contains about 2 million clones, about 95% of which appear only once. Trimming stripped 1 base from V and 14 bases from J, with 14 bases between. Germline values: CDR1 MNHNS, CDR2 SASEGT. This CDR3 region has 12 residues. General study points: Estimated richness values were generally larger in naive subsets than in memory subsets.

Concerning this clone: Its antigen is undetermined.

Healthy HIV-negative adults with no recent acute infections or vaccinations were recruited as donors. The genes are TRBV6-1 and TRBJ1-2; a weak D match, TRBD1 (5 bases). Sequencing was done on a sample of naive CD4+ T cells sorted from blood. As for subset: CD45RA+ positively selected. The TCR comes from a man in his late teens or twenties in good health. For the CDR3, the DNA is TGTGCCAGCAGTGAAGTCCCTATGGGGCTAACCTTC. Translated, it gives CASSEVPMGLTF.